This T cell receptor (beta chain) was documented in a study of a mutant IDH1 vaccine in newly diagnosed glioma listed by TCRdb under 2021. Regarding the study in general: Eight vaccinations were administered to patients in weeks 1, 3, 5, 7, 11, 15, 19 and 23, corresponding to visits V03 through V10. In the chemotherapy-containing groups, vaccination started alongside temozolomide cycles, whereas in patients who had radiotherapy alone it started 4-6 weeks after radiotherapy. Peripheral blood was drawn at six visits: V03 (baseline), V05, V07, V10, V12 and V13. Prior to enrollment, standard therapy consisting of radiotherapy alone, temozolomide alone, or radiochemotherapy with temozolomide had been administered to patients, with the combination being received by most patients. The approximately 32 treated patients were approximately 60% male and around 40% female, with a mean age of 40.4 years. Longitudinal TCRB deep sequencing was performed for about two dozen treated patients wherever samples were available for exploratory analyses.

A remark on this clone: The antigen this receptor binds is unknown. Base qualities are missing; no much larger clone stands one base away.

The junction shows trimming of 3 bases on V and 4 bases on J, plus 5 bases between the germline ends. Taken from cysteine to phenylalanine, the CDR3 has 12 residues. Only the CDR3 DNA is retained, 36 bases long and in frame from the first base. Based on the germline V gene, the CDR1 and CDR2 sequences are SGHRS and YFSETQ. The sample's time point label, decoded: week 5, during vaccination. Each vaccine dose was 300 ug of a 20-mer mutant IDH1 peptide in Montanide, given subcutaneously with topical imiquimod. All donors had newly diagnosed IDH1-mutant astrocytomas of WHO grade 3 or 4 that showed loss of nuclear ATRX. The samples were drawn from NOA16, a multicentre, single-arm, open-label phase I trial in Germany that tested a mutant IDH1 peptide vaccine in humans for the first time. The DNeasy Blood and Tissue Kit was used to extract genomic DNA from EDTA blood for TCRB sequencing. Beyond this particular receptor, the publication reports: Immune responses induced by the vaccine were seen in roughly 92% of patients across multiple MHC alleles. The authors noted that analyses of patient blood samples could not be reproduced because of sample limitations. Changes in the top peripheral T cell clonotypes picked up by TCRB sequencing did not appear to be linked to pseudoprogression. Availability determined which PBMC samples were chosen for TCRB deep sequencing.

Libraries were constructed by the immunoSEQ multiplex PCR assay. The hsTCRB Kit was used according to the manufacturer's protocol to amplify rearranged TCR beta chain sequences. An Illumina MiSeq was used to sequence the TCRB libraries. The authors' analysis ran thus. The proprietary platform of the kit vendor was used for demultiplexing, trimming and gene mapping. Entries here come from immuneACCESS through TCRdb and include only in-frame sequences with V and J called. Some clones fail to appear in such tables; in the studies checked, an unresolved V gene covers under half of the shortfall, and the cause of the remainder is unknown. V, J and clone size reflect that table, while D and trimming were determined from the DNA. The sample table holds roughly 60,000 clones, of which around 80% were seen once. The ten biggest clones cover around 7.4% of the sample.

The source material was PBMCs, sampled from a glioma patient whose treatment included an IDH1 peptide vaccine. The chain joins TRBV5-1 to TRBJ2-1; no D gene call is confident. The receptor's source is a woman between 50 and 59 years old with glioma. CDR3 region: CASSYSYNEQFF. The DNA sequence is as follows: TGCGCCAGCAGCTACAGTTACAATGAGCAGTTCTTC.